These T cell receptor beta chains were read from a single sample in a study of T cell changes during pregnancy in multiple sclerosis. Repertoires were generated with immunoSEQ multiplex PCR, while TCRdb's copy carries only in-frame clones and drops some. Found here are around 36,000 clones, more than 80% of them singletons; the top ten hold roughly 1.2%. Sample: peripheral blood, taken before pregnancy. The receptor source for this set is a female donor with multiple sclerosis, enrolled in a pregnancy study. Each CDR3 is given with its conserved first and last residue. A D gene is named only where the DNA matches it firmly. Part of the rows lack a size; the others show once, few, many or a class for expanded clones.

v_call: TRBV6-6; d_call: NA; clone_size: NA; j_call: TRBJ1-2; cdr3_aa: CASSYSRGYGYTF; cdr3_nt: TGTGCCAGCAGTTACAGTAGGGGTTATGGCTACACCTTC
v_call: TRBV11-2; d_call: TRBD2; clone_size: NA; j_call: TRBJ2-5; cdr3_aa: CASSLDGVAGYQETQYF; cdr3_nt: TGTGCCAGCAGCTTAGATGGGGTAGCGGGGTACCAAGAGACCCAGTACTTC
v_call: TRBV7-9; d_call: TRBD1; clone_size: NA; j_call: TRBJ1-2; cdr3_aa: CASSLETGGGYGYTF; cdr3_nt: TGTGCCAGCAGCTTAGAGACAGGGGGAGGCTATGGCTACACCTTC
v_call: TRBV2; d_call: NA; clone_size: NA; j_call: TRBJ1-3; cdr3_aa: CASRETVGNTIYF; cdr3_nt: TGTGCCAGCAGGGAAACAGTCGGAAACACCATATATTTT
v_call: TRBV4-2; d_call: NA; clone_size: once; j_call: TRBJ1-2; cdr3_aa: CASSVSGVLGGYTF; cdr3_nt: TGTGCCAGCAGCGTGTCAGGGGTTTTGGGTGGCTACACCTTC
v_call: TRBV2; d_call: NA; clone_size: once; j_call: TRBJ2-1; cdr3_aa: CASKQRDTGMYEQFF; cdr3_nt: TGTGCCAGTAAGCAGCGGGACACGGGCATGTATGAGCAGTTCTTC
v_call: TRBV6-5; d_call: TRBD1; clone_size: NA; j_call: TRBJ2-7; cdr3_aa: CASSPDRGWYEQYF; cdr3_nt: TGTGCCAGCAGCCCAGACAGGGGCTGGTACGAGCAGTACTTC
v_call: TRBV6-6; d_call: TRBD1; clone_size: NA; j_call: TRBJ1-5; cdr3_aa: CASRTIQGIQPQHF; cdr3_nt: TGTGCCAGCAGAACGATACAGGGGATACAGCCCCAGCATTTT
v_call: TRBV5-1; d_call: TRBD1; clone_size: NA; j_call: TRBJ2-3; cdr3_aa: CASSSFLQGAQVTQYF; cdr3_nt: TGCGCCAGCAGCAGCTTCCTACAGGGGGCGCAGGTTACGCAGTATTTT
v_call: TRBV6-5; d_call: TRBD1; clone_size: once; j_call: TRBJ2-7; cdr3_aa: CASRDPGQATEQYF; cdr3_nt: TGTGCCAGCAGAGACCCGGGACAGGCCACCGAGCAGTACTTC
v_call: TRBV19; d_call: TRBD2; clone_size: NA; j_call: TRBJ2-3; cdr3_aa: CASRTSATDTQYF; cdr3_nt: TGTGCCAGTAGGACTAGCGCCACAGATACGCAGTATTTT
v_call: TRBV29-1; d_call: NA; clone_size: once; j_call: TRBJ2-5; cdr3_aa: CSVATALNQETQYF; cdr3_nt: TGCAGCGTTGCCACAGCACTTAACCAAGAGACCCAGTACTTC
v_call: TRBV5-1; d_call: TRBD2; clone_size: NA; j_call: TRBJ2-3; cdr3_aa: CASSLELAGTGTDTQYF; cdr3_nt: TGCGCCAGCAGCTTGGAACTAGCGGGAACTGGCACAGATACGCAGTATTTT
v_call: TRBV5-1; d_call: NA; clone_size: NA; j_call: TRBJ2-3; cdr3_aa: CASSLYGSVTDTQYF; cdr3_nt: TGCGCCAGCAGCTTGTATGGGAGTGTTACAGATACGCAGTATTTT
v_call: TRBV5-1; d_call: TRBD2; clone_size: NA; j_call: TRBJ2-7; cdr3_aa: CASSLERENYEQYF; cdr3_nt: TGCGCCAGCAGCTTGGAGCGGGAAAACTACGAGCAGTACTTC
v_call: TRBV5-1; d_call: TRBD2; clone_size: NA; j_call: TRBJ2-5; cdr3_aa: CASSGRVGADQETQYF; cdr3_nt: TGCGCCAGCAGCGGGAGGGTAGGGGCAGACCAAGAGACCCAGTACTTC
v_call: TRBV11-2; d_call: NA; clone_size: NA; j_call: TRBJ2-7; cdr3_aa: CASSFLIQADYEQYF; cdr3_nt: TGTGCCAGCAGCTTTTTGATACAGGCTGACTACGAGCAGTACTTC
v_call: TRBV7-2; d_call: TRBD2; clone_size: NA; j_call: TRBJ2-1; cdr3_aa: CASSVSGRAKFF; cdr3_nt: TGTGCCAGCAGCGTTAGCGGGAGGGCTAAGTTCTTC
v_call: TRBV5-1; d_call: NA; clone_size: NA; j_call: TRBJ2-7; cdr3_aa: CASSPDSNSYEQYF; cdr3_nt: TGCGCCAGCAGCCCAGACAGTAACTCCTACGAGCAGTACTTC
v_call: TRBV27; d_call: TRBD1; clone_size: NA; j_call: TRBJ1-1; cdr3_aa: CASSLPPGGNTEAFF; cdr3_nt: TGTGCCAGCAGTTTACCCCCAGGGGGCAACACTGAAGCTTTCTTT
v_call: TRBV7-9; d_call: TRBD1; clone_size: NA; j_call: TRBJ2-7; cdr3_aa: CASSLDETGVSYEQYF; cdr3_nt: TGTGCCAGCAGCTTAGACGAGACAGGGGTGTCCTACGAGCAGTACTTC
v_call: TRBV6-1; d_call: NA; clone_size: once; j_call: TRBJ2-1; cdr3_aa: CASRTGLQSYNEQFF; cdr3_nt: TGTGCCAGCAGGACGGGACTTCAATCCTACAATGAGCAGTTCTTC
v_call: TRBV5-1; d_call: TRBD1; clone_size: NA; j_call: TRBJ2-3; cdr3_aa: CASSLDRGQGDTQYF; cdr3_nt: TGCGCCAGCAGCTTGGACAGGGGGCAGGGAGATACGCAGTATTTT
v_call: TRBV27; d_call: NA; clone_size: NA; j_call: TRBJ2-7; cdr3_aa: CASSLTPTTYEQYF; cdr3_nt: TGTGCCAGCAGTTTAACACCGACGACATACGAGCAGTACTTC
v_call: TRBV5-1; d_call: NA; clone_size: NA; j_call: TRBJ1-2; cdr3_aa: CASSLDRTDYGYTF; cdr3_nt: TGCGCCAGCAGCTTGGACAGAACCGACTATGGCTACACCTTC
v_call: TRBV29-1; d_call: TRBD2; clone_size: NA; j_call: TRBJ2-7; cdr3_aa: CSVSGLASGYEQYF; cdr3_nt: TGCAGCGTCTCCGGTCTGGCTAGCGGCTACGAGCAGTACTTC
v_call: TRBV4-1; d_call: TRBD2; clone_size: NA; j_call: TRBJ2-7; cdr3_aa: CASSLIGGGRVRPYEQYF; cdr3_nt: TGCGCCAGCAGCCTCATTGGAGGCGGGAGGGTCCGTCCCTACGAGCAGTACTTC
v_call: TRBV6-1; d_call: TRBD1; clone_size: NA; j_call: TRBJ2-1; cdr3_aa: CASSPGGRGYNEQFF; cdr3_nt: TGTGCCAGCAGTCCAGGGGGCAGGGGCTACAATGAGCAGTTCTTC
v_call: TRBV5-1; d_call: TRBD2; clone_size: NA; j_call: TRBJ2-2; cdr3_aa: CASSPIKSGGNTGELFF; cdr3_nt: TGCGCCAGCAGCCCAATAAAAAGCGGGGGGAACACCGGGGAGCTGTTTTTT
v_call: TRBV6-4; d_call: TRBD2; clone_size: NA; j_call: TRBJ2-1; cdr3_aa: CASSGGLAGDEQFF; cdr3_nt: TGTGCCAGCAGTGGGGGACTAGCGGGAGATGAGCAGTTCTTC
v_call: TRBV11-2; d_call: NA; clone_size: NA; j_call: TRBJ2-1; cdr3_aa: CASSSDNEQFF; cdr3_nt: TGTGCCAGCAGCTCCGACAATGAGCAGTTCTTC
v_call: TRBV25-1; d_call: TRBD1; clone_size: NA; j_call: TRBJ2-7; cdr3_aa: CASSEISPGTVYEQYF; cdr3_nt: TGTGCCAGCAGTGAGATATCTCCCGGGACAGTCTACGAGCAGTACTTC
v_call: TRBV2; d_call: NA; clone_size: NA; j_call: TRBJ1-6; cdr3_aa: CASRWGPANSPLHF; cdr3_nt: TGTGCCAGCAGATGGGGCCCCGCTAATTCACCCCTCCACTTT
v_call: TRBV27; d_call: TRBD1; clone_size: few; j_call: TRBJ1-5; cdr3_aa: CASSQTTGGNQPQHF; cdr3_nt: TGTGCCAGCAGCCAGACCACAGGGGGCAATCAGCCCCAGCATTTT
v_call: TRBV2; d_call: NA; clone_size: NA; j_call: TRBJ2-3; cdr3_aa: CASKRDTDTQYF; cdr3_nt: TGTGCCAGCAAGAGGGACACAGATACGCAGTATTTT
v_call: TRBV29-1; d_call: NA; clone_size: NA; j_call: TRBJ2-7; cdr3_aa: CSVEVPGVGYEQYF; cdr3_nt: TGCAGCGTTGAAGTTCCAGGGGTGGGCTACGAGCAGTACTTC
v_call: TRBV11-3; d_call: TRBD1; clone_size: NA; j_call: TRBJ1-1; cdr3_aa: CASSLYRGAEAFF; cdr3_nt: TGTGCCAGCAGCTTATACAGGGGCGCTGAAGCTTTCTTT
v_call: TRBV21-1; d_call: NA; clone_size: NA; j_call: TRBJ1-5; cdr3_aa: CASSPGGKGSSQPQHF; cdr3_nt: TGTGCCAGCAGCCCCGGGGGGAAGGGTAGCAGTCAGCCCCAGCATTTT
v_call: TRBV10-3; d_call: TRBD1; clone_size: NA; j_call: TRBJ2-5; cdr3_aa: CAISESLGQGQETQYF; cdr3_nt: TGTGCCATCAGTGAGTCCCTAGGACAGGGCCAAGAGACCCAGTACTTC
v_call: TRBV23-1; d_call: NA; clone_size: NA; j_call: TRBJ1-2; cdr3_aa: CASSRRAGYTF; cdr3_nt: TGCGCCAGCAGTAGGCGGGCGGGCTACACCTTC
v_call: TRBV9; d_call: TRBD2; clone_size: NA; j_call: TRBJ2-1; cdr3_aa: CASSIGTSGYYNEQFF; cdr3_nt: TGTGCCAGCAGCATCGGGACTAGCGGATATTACAATGAGCAGTTCTTC
v_call: TRBV29-1; d_call: NA; clone_size: NA; j_call: TRBJ1-1; cdr3_aa: CSVELTGNTEAFF; cdr3_nt: TGCAGCGTTGAATTGACAGGGAACACTGAAGCTTTCTTT
v_call: TRBV18; d_call: TRBD2; clone_size: NA; j_call: TRBJ2-2; cdr3_aa: CASSPGLADVAGELFF; cdr3_nt: TGTGCCAGCTCACCCGGACTAGCTGATGTCGCCGGGGAGCTGTTTTTT
v_call: TRBV27; d_call: TRBD1; clone_size: NA; j_call: TRBJ2-1; cdr3_aa: CASRTTGGARNEQFF; cdr3_nt: TGTGCCAGCAGGACGACAGGGGGCGCAAGGAATGAGCAGTTCTTC
v_call: TRBV28; d_call: TRBD1; clone_size: NA; j_call: TRBJ1-3; cdr3_aa: CASRGQGRIPGNTIYF; cdr3_nt: TGTGCCAGCCGGGGACAGGGAAGAATTCCTGGAAACACCATATATTTT
v_call: TRBV7-2; d_call: NA; clone_size: NA; j_call: TRBJ2-5; cdr3_aa: CASRTRAEGQETQYF; cdr3_nt: TGTGCCAGCAGGACCAGAGCGGAGGGCCAAGAGACCCAGTACTTC
v_call: TRBV7-9; d_call: NA; clone_size: NA; j_call: TRBJ2-2; cdr3_aa: CASSFLYDGENTGELFF; cdr3_nt: TGTGCCAGCAGCTTTTTATATGACGGGGAGAACACCGGGGAGCTGTTTTTT
v_call: TRBV5-4; d_call: NA; clone_size: once; j_call: TRBJ1-2; cdr3_aa: CASSRGFGYTF; cdr3_nt: TGTGCCAGCAGCAGGGGTTTTGGCTACACCTTC
v_call: TRBV6-5; d_call: NA; clone_size: NA; j_call: TRBJ2-7; cdr3_aa: CASSYTTGISYEQYF; cdr3_nt: TGTGCCAGCAGTTATACCACAGGGATCTCCTACGAGCAGTACTTC
v_call: TRBV30; d_call: TRBD2; clone_size: once; j_call: TRBJ2-1; cdr3_aa: CAWATSGIYNEQFF; cdr3_nt: TGTGCCTGGGCGACTAGCGGGATCTACAATGAGCAGTTCTTC
v_call: TRBV6-5; d_call: TRBD2; clone_size: NA; j_call: TRBJ2-5; cdr3_aa: CASSRLAGGETQYF; cdr3_nt: TGTGCCAGCAGTCGACTAGCGGGAGGGGAGACCCAGTACTTC
v_call: TRBV12-5; d_call: NA; clone_size: NA; j_call: TRBJ1-4; cdr3_aa: CASGLVRQVIPTNEKLFF; cdr3_nt: TGTGCTAGTGGTTTGGTCCGACAGGTTATTCCAACTAATGAAAAACTGTTTTTT
v_call: TRBV27; d_call: NA; clone_size: NA; j_call: TRBJ2-1; cdr3_aa: CASSLSYRSSYNEQFF; cdr3_nt: TGTGCCAGCAGTTTATCCTACAGGAGCTCCTACAATGAGCAGTTCTTC
v_call: TRBV7-2; d_call: NA; clone_size: NA; j_call: TRBJ2-7; cdr3_aa: CASGGQVQYF; cdr3_nt: TGTGCCAGCGGCGGGCAAGTGCAGTACTTC
v_call: TRBV6-5; d_call: TRBD1; clone_size: NA; j_call: TRBJ1-2; cdr3_aa: CASGSRQGHGYTF; cdr3_nt: TGTGCCAGCGGGTCCAGACAGGGGCATGGCTACACCTTC